The 20 T cell receptor beta chains below come from one sample, sequenced in a study of T cells after somatic rescue of genetic block. Sequencing was performed with immunoSEQ multiplex PCR; in TCRdb, only in-frame clones are kept and a portion is missing. The table includes some 74,000 clones, just over 90% detected once. Sequenced sample: peripheral blood mononuclear cells (PBMCs). These receptors were collected from a man aged 25-45 years.

V and J are TRBV6-1 and TRBJ1-6; 11 positions match TRBD1. Germline lookup yields CDR1 MNHNS and CDR2 SASEGT. The CDR3 totals 15 residues. Trimming at V came to 6 bases and at J to 9 bases, leaving 7 bases not matched to a gene. The CDR3 protein is CASSAGDRGISPLHF. The CDR3 DNA reads as TGTGCCAGCAGCGCTGGGGACAGGGGGATTTCACCCCTCCACTTT.

This clone has just one count. The V gene is TRBV6-6, the J gene TRBJ1-2, with TRBD1 as a possible D gene (6 bases). The CDR3 length is 12 residues. V lost 8 bases and J lost 8, with 15 bases in between. CDR1 is MNHNY and CDR2 is SVGAGI in the germline V gene (reference sequence). Written as DNA, the CDR3 is TGTGCCAGCGGCGCAGGGGCGGCGGGCTACACCTTC. It is translated as CASGAGAAGYTF.

The rearrangement links TRBV10-1 to TRBJ2-7, with 9 bases aligning to TRBD1. The CDR3 has 16 amino acids. V trimming: 6 bases; J trimming: 3 bases; junction bases outside the gene matches: 12. Germline CDR1 reads WNHNN; CDR2 reads SYGVQD (reference sequence). In DNA, the CDR3 is TGCGCCAGCAGAGGAACAGGGGGCCACCTCCTCTACGAGCAGTACTTC. This codes for CASRGTGGHLLYEQYF.

The rearrangement joins TRBV5-1 to TRBJ2-6, with D uncertain. Germline CDR1 and CDR2: SGHRS and YFSETQ. Trimming took 3 bases from V and 2 from J, leaving 6 bases between them. The CDR3 loop spans 14 amino acids. The CDR3: CASSSRAGANVLTF. CDR3 nucleotide sequence: TGCGCCAGCAGCTCAAGGGCTGGGGCCAACGTCCTGACTTTC.

V and J are TRBV7-8 and TRBJ2-3, with 8 bases fitting TRBD2. The length of the CDR3 is 14 residues. The V gene's germline CDR1 is SGHVS and CDR2 FQNEAQ. Trimming removed 5 bases from V and 0 bases from J; junction bases left unmatched: 1. The CDR3 region is CASSRGRSTDTQYF. CDR3 nucleotides: TGTGCCAGCAGCCGCGGGAGGAGCACAGATACGCAGTATTTT.

This clone was observed once. This chain joins TRBV7-6 and TRBJ2-6; D is undetermined. The ends were cut back, 1 base at V and 2 bases at J, with 3 bases in the middle. Per germline, CDR1 SGHVS and CDR2 FNYEAQ. The CDR3 is made up of 14 amino acids. The CDR3 region is CASSLGPGANVLTF. For the CDR3, the DNA is TGTGCCAGCAGCTTAGGGCCTGGGGCCAACGTCCTGACTTTC.

The chain uses TRBV2 and TRBJ2-7; D may be TRBD1 or TRBD2 (5 bases each). Germline V CDR1 and CDR2: SNHLY, FYNNEI. The CDR3 sequence is 13 residues long. V was clipped by 2 bases and J by 2 bases, with 7 bases between them. CDR3 sequence reads: CASSEQGAYEQYF. In DNA form, the CDR3 reads TGTGCCAGCAGTGAACAGGGAGCCTACGAGCAGTACTTC.

The J gene is TRBJ2-7, the V gene TRBV7-2; D unclear. The germline V and J ends were trimmed by 8 bases and 4 bases, with 12 bases remaining between them. CDR3 length: 12 residues. Germline V gene data show CDR1 as SGHTA and CDR2 as FQGNSA. The DNA for the CDR3 is TGTGCCAGCGGGAAGGGCGAGTACGAGCAGTACTTC. It is translated as CASGKGEYEQYF.

The chain employs TRBV9 and TRBJ2-3; 10 bases align to TRBD2. Germline CDR1 reads SGDLS; CDR2 reads YYNGEE. The CDR3 length is 15 residues. After removal of 0 bases from V and 7 bases from J, the junction contained 5 bases not matched to a gene. In DNA form, the CDR3 reads TGTGCCAGCAGCGTAGCTAGCGGGGGCGTATATACGCAGTATTTT. It specifies CASSVASGGVYTQYF.

The J gene is TRBJ1-4, the V gene TRBV5-1; D possibly corresponds to TRBD1 (6 bases). CDR1 is SGHRS, CDR2 YFSETQ, per germline. This CDR3 is built from 16 residues. The V gene lost 0 bases and the J gene lost 7 bases, with 16 bases spanning the gap. CDR3: CASSLEAGVSSEKLFF. The CDR3 DNA reads TGCGCCAGCAGCTTGGAGGCAGGGGTTTCGAGTGAAAAACTGTTTTTT.

This chain connects TRBV13 to TRBJ2-1; a weak D match, TRBD1 (7 bases). The V and J ends lost 7 bases and 0 bases respectively, with 13 bases between them. The CDR3 spans 15 residues. Germline V CDR1 and CDR2: PRHDT, FYEKMQ (reference sequence). The CDR3 loop is CASTRQGGSYNEQFF. In DNA, the CDR3 is TGTGCCAGCACCAGACAGGGAGGCTCCTACAATGAGCAGTTCTTC.

A few counts support this clone. The chain recombines TRBV7-8 with TRBJ2-7, with D possibly being TRBD2 (6 bases). CDR3 size: 16 residues. The germline CDR1 and CDR2 sequences are SGHVS and FQNEAQ. V lost 6 bases and J 2 bases, leaving 20 bases between the germline ends. CDR3 nucleotide sequence: TGTGCCAGCAGTCATAGGTGGCGGGGCCTAGCCTACGAGCAGTACTTC. Translation: CASSHRWRGLAYEQYF.

The V and J genes are TRBV7-8 and TRBJ1-3; no definite D call. The CDR3 runs 15 residues. In germline, CDR1 is SGHVS, CDR2 FQNEAQ. Trimming removed 5 bases from V and 0 bases from J, with 11 bases in between. CDR3 DNA: TGTGCCAGCAGCCGCACGGTTCCCTCTGGAAACACCATATATTTT. Amino acids: CASSRTVPSGNTIYF.

The CDR3 nucleotides are TGTGCCAGCAGCGGGACTAGCGCAGATACGCAGTATTTT. Its translation: CASSGTSADTQYF. The chain uses TRBV5-4 and TRBJ2-3, with 10 positions matching TRBD2. The CDR3 loop spans 13 amino acids. The J segment lost 4 bases and the V segment lost 4 bases, leaving 0 bases of the junction unmatched. In germline, CDR1 is SGHNT, CDR2 YYREEE (reference sequence).

The rearrangement joins TRBV11-2 to TRBJ2-1; maybe TRBD2 (5 bases). Per germline, CDR1 SGHAT and CDR2 FQNNGV. The CDR3 spans 17 residues. V lost 1 base and J 1 base, leaving 14 bases between the germline ends. In DNA, the CDR3 is TGTGCCAGCAGCTTAGGAGGGCTGGAAGAGTCCTACAATGAGCAGTTCTTC. It translates to CASSLGGLEESYNEQFF.

This sequence joins TRBV7-9 and TRBJ2-2; 9 bases match TRBD1. The CDR3 is made up of 15 amino acids. CDR1 and CDR2 (germline): SEHNR, FQNEAQ (reference sequence). Trimming at V came to 5 bases and at J to 6 bases, leaving 7 bases not matched to a gene. As DNA, the CDR3 is TGTGCCAGCAGCCCCGGGACAGGGTCGCCCGGGGAGCTGTTTTTT. Protein product: CASSPGTGSPGELFF.

The count of this clone is one. This sequence joins TRBV4-1 and TRBJ2-1; 10 nucleotides align to TRBD2. Germline lookup yields CDR1 MGHRA and CDR2 YSYEKL. This CDR3 is 15 amino acids long. J lost 3 bases, V lost 3 bases, and 2 bases had no gene match. CDR3 region: CASSQIAGGYNEQFF. CDR3 nucleotides: TGCGCCAGCAGCCAGATAGCGGGGGGCTACAATGAGCAGTTCTTC.

This clone has just one count. The chain is built from TRBV28 and TRBJ1-5; 7 positions match TRBD1. The V segment lost 5 bases and the J segment 1 base; nucleotides outside the gene matches: 5. The CDR3 is made up of 15 amino acids. The germline CDR1 and CDR2 sequences are MDHEN and SYDVKM. DNA for the CDR3: TGTGCCAGCAGTCCGACAGGGTCCAGCAATCAGCCCCAGCATTTT. Translation gives CASSPTGSSNQPQHF.

The V and J genes are TRBV6-5 and TRBJ2-1; TRBD2 matches at 13 bases. Trimming took 2 bases from V and 3 from J; bases not matched to a gene: 1. Per the germline V gene, CDR1 is MNHEY and CDR2 is SVGAGI. The length of the CDR3 is 16 residues. CDR3: CASSYRTSGGYNEQFF. The CDR3 coding sequence is TGTGCCAGCAGTTACCGGACTAGCGGGGGCTACAATGAGCAGTTCTTC.

The chain couples TRBV4-1 to TRBJ1-2; D may be TRBD1 (6 bases). The CDR3 covers 14 residues. The V end was cut by 1 base, the J end by 6 bases, with 12 bases between. Germline V gene lookup returns CDR1 MGHRA and CDR2 YSYEKL. The CDR3: CASSQGSRGDGYTF. The CDR3 bases are TGCGCCAGCAGCCAAGGGTCCAGGGGAGATGGCTACACCTTC.